This T cell receptor beta chain was identified during a study of CD8 T cells in ankylosing spondylitis (dated by TCRdb to 2015 to 2018). Some background on the complete study: The study set out to find disease-linked TCR variants by profiling T cell receptor beta repertoires in ankylosing spondylitis patients and healthy donors. In total, the full study cohort was made up of 100 to 140 healthy donors and approximately 24 ankylosing spondylitis patients. Samples of peripheral blood were taken, and for ankylosing spondylitis patients, synovial fluid was collected as well.

Of note for this clonotype: Its antigen is currently not known. Base quality data are lacking; no much larger clone is found one base away.

Sequencing took place on an Illumina HiSeq 2500. Quantitative 5'-RACE with molecular barcodes was the method used to prepare the TCR beta libraries. In the paper's pipeline: A new computational method based on a probabilistic model of VDJ rearrangement was used to identify disease-linked TCR variants. The raw public data were reprocessed by TCRdb itself: fastp quality trimming at Q25, MiXCR clonotype calling, in-frame beta chains only. Identical CDR3 protein sequences are pooled into one entry, listed with their most common genes and DNA. It is TCRdb's table, rather than the study itself, that gives the V and J calls and clone size. The sample table lists roughly 700,000 distinct CDR3 sequences, around 17% of them with a count of one. About 19% of the sample belongs to the ten largest clones. V is pruned by 1 base and J by 3 bases, leaving 8 bases of the junction without a gene match. Looking up the germline V gene (reference sequence) yields CDR1 SEHNR and CDR2 FQNEAQ. Spanning cysteine to phenylalanine, the CDR3 consists of 16 amino acids. Only the CDR3 DNA is retained, 48 bases long and in frame from the first base.

Paper-wide results and their limitations: A TCR beta motif made up of several highly homologous amino acid variants appeared to be characteristic of blood from ankylosing spondylitis patients. According to the report, matched synovial fluid samples from ankylosing spondylitis patients were significantly enriched for the disease-linked clones. A CD8+ phenotype was shown by the disease-linked clones, which were found at relatively low frequencies in peripheral blood. Some motif variants had previously been reported in the synovial fluid and blood of reactive arthritis patients, which suggests shared mechanisms of disease initiation.

Material: blood, either unsorted or a sorted T cell fraction (not recorded which). The source of this sequence is a male donor with ankylosing spondylitis. Rearrangement joined TRBV7-9 to TRBJ2-7, with 8 bases matching TRBD1. CDR3 loop: CASSLVPGTGVYEQYF. The nucleotides read TGTGCCAGCAGCTTAGTCCCTGGGACAGGCGTCTACGAGCAGTACTTC.